These T cell receptor beta chains were read from a single sample in a study of breast tumors, draining lymph nodes, adjacent tissues. TCRdb itself ran the multiplex PCR reads through MiXCR, one entry per CDR3 protein. This sample has approximately 280,000 distinct CDR3 sequences, with 30% found just once. The sample taken for sequencing was axillary lymph node tissue. Receptors were obtained from a female donor with breast cancer. Some clones in this sample may be carry-over from other donors' samples. CDR3s include the opening cysteine and the closing phenylalanine or tryptophan. A D gene is named only where the DNA matches it firmly. Clone size is shown for a subset of rows, as once, few, many or a class of expanded clone.

cdr3_length,v_call,clone_size,d_call,j_call,cdr3_nt,cdr3_aa
13,TRBV2,many,NA,TRBJ2-7,TGTGCCACCAACAGGGCGGGAGAGGGCGAGCAGTACTTC,CATNRAGEGEQYF
13,TRBV19,many,TRBD2,TRBJ2-5,TGTGCCAGTAGTACCACTAGCGTGGAGACCCAGTACTTC,CASSTTSVETQYF
13,TRBV5-4,NA,NA,TRBJ2-2,TGTGCCAGCAGTCGGGGGCCGGCCGGGGAGCTGTTTTTT,CASSRGPAGELFF
14,TRBV12-3/TRBV12-4,many,NA,TRBJ1-6,TGTGCCAGCAGTTTATGGTCAGTTGGTTCACCCCTCCACTTT,CASSLWSVGSPLHF
16,TRBV20-1,many,TRBD1,TRBJ1-5,TGCAGTGCTAGAGATCCATTAGACAGGGTTCATCAGCCCCAGCATTTT,CSARDPLDRVHQPQHF
14,TRBV6-1,NA,NA,TRBJ2-7,TGTGCCAGCAGTGAAGCGCTGGGGGGAAGCGAGCAGTACTTC,CASSEALGGSEQYF
14,TRBV10-3,NA,NA,TRBJ1-2,TGTGCCATCAGTGAGCTAGATTTTGGGGGAGGCTACACCTTC,CAISELDFGGGYTF
16,TRBV5-1,once,NA,TRBJ1-6,TGCGCCAGCAGCAGCACACGGGGGACGAAGAATTCACCCCTCCACTTT,CASSSTRGTKNSPLHF
16,TRBV27,few,TRBD1,TRBJ1-5,TGTGCCAGCAGTTTCTCCGGGACAGGGGGGTCTCAGCCCCAGCATTTT,CASSFSGTGGSQPQHF
15,TRBV10-1,many,TRBD1,TRBJ2-2,TGCGCCAGCAGTGAGTCGGACAGGGAGGCCGGGGAGCTGTTTTTT,CASSESDREAGELFF
16,TRBV12-3/TRBV12-4,few,TRBD2,TRBJ2-1,TGTGCCAGCAGTTTCGCGTCGCCTAGCGGGAGTGGTGAGCAGTTCTTC,CASSFASPSGSGEQFF
17,TRBV28,once,NA,TRBJ1-4,TGTGCCAGCAGTTTTTTGGCCGGGGCAGGGACTAATGAAAAACTGTTTTTT,CASSFLAGAGTNEKLFF
16,TRBV9,NA,TRBD1,TRBJ1-1,TGTGCCAGCAGCGCCTCACACAGGGGGGATATCTCTGAAGCTTTCTTT,CASSASHRGDISEAFF
18,TRBV15,many,NA,TRBJ1-5,TGTGCCACCAGCTTACGCCGGGCCCCCTGGAGTAGCAATCAGCCCCAGCATTTT,CATSLRRAPWSSNQPQHF
17,TRBV12-3/TRBV12-4,many,NA,TRBJ1-2,TGTGCCAGCAGCCAGTTGTCAGGGGCGGTAAGTGACTATGGCTACACCTTC,CASSQLSGAVSDYGYTF
16,TRBV20-1,many,TRBD1,TRBJ2-1,TGCAGTGCTGGAAGGCAGACAGGGGGCTTCAGCGATGAGCAGTTCTTC,CSAGRQTGGFSDEQFF
15,TRBV4-1,many,NA,TRBJ1-4,TGCGCCAGCAGCCATCACCCACAAGGGGATGAAAAACTGTTTTTT,CASSHHPQGDEKLFF
16,TRBV9,many,TRBD1,TRBJ2-3,TGTGCCAGCAGCTACCGGACAGGGTCGTTCGCAGATACGCAGTATTTT,CASSYRTGSFADTQYF
16,TRBV6-1,few,TRBD1,TRBJ2-1,TGTGCCAGCAGTGAGGGGACAGGGCGCTCCTACAATGAGCAGTTCTTC,CASSEGTGRSYNEQFF
18,TRBV19,many,NA,TRBJ1-3,TGTGCCAGTACCTTCTCCGGAGGAGCCCTCCTCTCTGGAAACACCATATATTTT,CASTFSGGALLSGNTIYF
13,TRBV24-1,many,NA,TRBJ2-2,TGTGCCACCAGTGATCAGAACACCGGGGAGCTGTTTTTT,CATSDQNTGELFF
15,TRBV20-1,many,NA,TRBJ2-2,TGCAGTGCTAGCTACCGGAGGGCGGGCACCGGGGAGCTGTTTTTT,CSASYRRAGTGELFF
16,TRBV10-3,many,NA,TRBJ2-2,TGTGCCATCACGGAGATCGGGAGCCCTGACACCGGGGAGCTGTTTTTT,CAITEIGSPDTGELFF
13,TRBV20-1,NA,TRBD1,TRBJ2-7,TGCAGTGCTTTGACAGGGCCGGCCTACGAGCAGTACTTC,CSALTGPAYEQYF
15,TRBV6-1,few,NA,TRBJ2-7,TGTGCCAGCAGTGAAGGGGAGTGGAGTATTTACGAGCAGTACTTC,CASSEGEWSIYEQYF
12,TRBV20-1,many,TRBD1,TRBJ2-1,TGCAGTGCCAACAGGGGGAGGAATGAGCAGTTCTTC,CSANRGRNEQFF
13,TRBV10-3,many,NA,TRBJ2-1,TGTGCCATCAGTGAGGCGGGGCGGAATGAGCAGTTCTTC,CAISEAGRNEQFF